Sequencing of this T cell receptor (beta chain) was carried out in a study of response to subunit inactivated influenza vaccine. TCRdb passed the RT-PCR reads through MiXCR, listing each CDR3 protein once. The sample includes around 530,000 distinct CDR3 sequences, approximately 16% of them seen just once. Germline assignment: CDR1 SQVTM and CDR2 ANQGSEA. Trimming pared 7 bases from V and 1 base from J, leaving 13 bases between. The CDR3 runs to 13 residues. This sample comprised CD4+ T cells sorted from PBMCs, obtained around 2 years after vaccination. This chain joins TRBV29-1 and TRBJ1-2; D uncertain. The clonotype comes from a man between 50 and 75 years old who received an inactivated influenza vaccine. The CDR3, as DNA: TGCAGCGCTAGTTCGGGGTATAACTATGGCTACACCTTC. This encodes CSASSGYNYGYTF.